The source of this T cell receptor beta chain is a study of cytomegalovirus exposure and HLA in healthy donors. Across the whole study: As an earlier analysis found, roughly 180 million T cells yielded about 120 million unique TCR beta sequences.

About this clone: Its antigen is unknown.

It was with 60 Vbeta and 13 Jbeta primers that the PCR ran. Data came from immunoSEQ multiplex PCR; TCRdb stores just in-frame clones and leaves some out. The repertoire consists of more than 200,000 clones, with around 80% occurring once and the leading ten covering roughly a sixth. Study-wide results and caveats: In a later analysis, TCR beta V- and J-gene trimming showed a link to a missense DCLRE1C variant.

The sequence was collected from a middle-aged man in good health and CMV-seronegative. Sequences were obtained from PBMCs.

In DNA form, the CDR3 reads TGCGCCAGCAGCCTGAAACCCGGGACAGGGGGCGGAAATGAGCAGTTCTTC. It translates to CASSLKPGTGGGNEQFF. V usage is TRBV5-1 and J usage is TRBJ2-1, with 12 bases that match TRBD1. CDR1 and CDR2 from the germline V gene are SGHRS and YFSETQ. The CDR3 has 17 residues. After removal of 4 bases from V and 7 bases from J, the junction contained 12 bases not matched to a gene.